This T cell receptor (beta chain) came from a study of cytomegalovirus exposure and HLA in healthy donors. Sequencing was performed with immunoSEQ multiplex PCR; in TCRdb, only in-frame clones are kept and a portion is missing. The sample lists about 130,000 clones, 94% seen once, with 1.8% in the top ten. The donors were in the roughly 130-subject validation cohort, distinct from the roughly 700-subject first cohort. The CDR3 contains 14 residues. Germline V lookup: CDR1 MDHEN, CDR2 SYDVKM. Trimming at V came to 3 bases and at J to 4 bases, leaving 3 bases not matched to a gene. With regard to this clone: The antigen is unknown.

Study-wide results and limits: Cytomegalovirus association was listed for roughly 160 TCR beta chains.

The origin of this receptor is a man aged 18 to 35 in good health and CMV-seropositive. The sequenced sample consisted of PBMCs. The rearrangement joins TRBV28 to TRBJ1-5; 7 nucleotides align to TRBD1. CDR3 residues: CASSLQGGNQPQHF. The CDR3 DNA follows: TGTGCCAGCAGTTTGCAGGGGGGAAATCAGCCCCAGCATTTT.